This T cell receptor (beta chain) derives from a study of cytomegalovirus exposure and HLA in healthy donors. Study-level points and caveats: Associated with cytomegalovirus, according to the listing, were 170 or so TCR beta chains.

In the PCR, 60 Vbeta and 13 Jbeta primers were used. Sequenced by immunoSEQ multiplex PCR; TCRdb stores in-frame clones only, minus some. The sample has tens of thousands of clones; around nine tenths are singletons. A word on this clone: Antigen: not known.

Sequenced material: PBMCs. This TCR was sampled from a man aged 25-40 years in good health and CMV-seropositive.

Written as DNA, the CDR3 is TGCGCCAGCAGCCCCAGCGGACAGCTGTACGAAGCTTTCTTT. Protein sequence: CASSPSGQLYEAFF. This chain links TRBV4-1 with TRBJ1-1, with D possibly TRBD1 on 6 matching bases. Trimming took off 4 bases at V and 8 bases at J, with 17 bases between the two ends. CDR1 and CDR2 (germline): MGHRA, YSYEKL. This CDR3 spans 14 amino acids.